The clone carrying this T cell receptor (beta chain) occurred once. CDR3 size: 15 residues. The germline V gene has CDR1 MNHNS and CDR2 SASEGT. V was pared by 7 bases and J by 3 bases, with 8 bases of the junction left unmatched. The PCR ran on 60 Vbeta and 13 Jbeta primers. TCRdb's table, derived via immunoSEQ multiplex PCR, lists solely in-frame clones and lacks some. Among 150,000 to 200,000 clones listed, 80% were seen once. Regarding donors, all were healthy bone marrow donors. The data belong to a study of cytomegalovirus exposure and HLA in healthy donors. The chain combines TRBV6-1 with TRBJ2-2; 7 bases map to TRBD1. Sequenced material: PBMCs. The source is a boy younger than 18 in good health and CMV-seronegative. The CDR3 DNA is TGTGCCAGCAATCTTCTCACAGGGGACACCGGGGAGCTGTTTTTT. This sequence encodes CASNLLTGDTGELFF.